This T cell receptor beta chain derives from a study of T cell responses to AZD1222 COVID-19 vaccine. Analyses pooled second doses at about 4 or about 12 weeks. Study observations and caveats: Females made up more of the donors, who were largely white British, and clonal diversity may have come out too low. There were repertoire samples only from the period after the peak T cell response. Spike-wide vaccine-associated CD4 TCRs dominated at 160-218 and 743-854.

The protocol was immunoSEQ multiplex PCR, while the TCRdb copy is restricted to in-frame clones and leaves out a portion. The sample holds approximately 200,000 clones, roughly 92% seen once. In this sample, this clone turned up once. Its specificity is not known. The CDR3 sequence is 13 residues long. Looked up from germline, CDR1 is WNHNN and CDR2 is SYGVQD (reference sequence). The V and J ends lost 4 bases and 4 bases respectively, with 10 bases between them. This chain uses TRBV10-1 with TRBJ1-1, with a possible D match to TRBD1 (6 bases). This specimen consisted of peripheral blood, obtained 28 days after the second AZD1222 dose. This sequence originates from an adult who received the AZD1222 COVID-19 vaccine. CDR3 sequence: CASSASGVTEAFF. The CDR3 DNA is TGCGCCAGCAGTGCCTCAGGGGTCACTGAAGCTTTCTTT.